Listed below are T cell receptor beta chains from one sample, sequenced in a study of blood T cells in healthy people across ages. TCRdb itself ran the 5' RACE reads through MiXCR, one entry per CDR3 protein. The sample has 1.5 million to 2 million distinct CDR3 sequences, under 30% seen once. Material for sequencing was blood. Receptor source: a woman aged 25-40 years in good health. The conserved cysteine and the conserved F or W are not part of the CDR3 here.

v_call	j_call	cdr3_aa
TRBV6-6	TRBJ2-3	ASSYIGTIASTDTQY
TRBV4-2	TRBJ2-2	ASIQERTGELF
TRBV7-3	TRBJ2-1	ASSPPNLDEQF
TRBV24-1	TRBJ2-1	ATSDRAYSYNEQF
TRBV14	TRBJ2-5	ASSPSLGLAETQY
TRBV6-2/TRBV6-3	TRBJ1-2	ASSYHPGQGRNEGYT
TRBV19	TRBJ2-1	ASSTTSGVTEQF
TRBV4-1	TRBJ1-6	ASSQDFIVSDRGRPLH
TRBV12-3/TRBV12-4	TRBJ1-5	ASSLGGKGQPQH
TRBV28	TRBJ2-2	ASSYSGGIGELF
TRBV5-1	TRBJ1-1	ASSSGSGAQGTEAF
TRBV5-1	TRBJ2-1	ASSSQGNWQF
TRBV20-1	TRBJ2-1	SARDMASGGSYNEQF
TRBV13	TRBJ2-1	ASSMRGRINNEQF
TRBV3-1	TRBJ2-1	TSSQDWGEQF
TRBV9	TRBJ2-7	ASSVGAGGASGEQY
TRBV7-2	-	ASSLEIRFSEQY
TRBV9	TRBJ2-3	ASSVASGRADTQY
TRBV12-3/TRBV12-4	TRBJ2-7	ASSSSGLGPPHEQY
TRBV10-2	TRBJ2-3	ASSEWSSGADTQY
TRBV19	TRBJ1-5	ASTILQGYQPQH
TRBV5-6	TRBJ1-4	ASSLSGPLRKLF
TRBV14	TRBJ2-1	ASSQVRSSGSHEQF
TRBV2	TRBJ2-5	ASSLERGEY
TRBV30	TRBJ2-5	AWSSTSGGQETQY
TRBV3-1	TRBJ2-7	ASSLTRSLYEQY
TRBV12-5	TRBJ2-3	ASGALRADTQY
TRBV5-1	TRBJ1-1	ASSLSTGEAF
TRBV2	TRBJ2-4	ASSAQIQIAAKNIQY
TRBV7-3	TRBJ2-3	ASSLTRDTIDTQY
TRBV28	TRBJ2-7	ASGGAGTGLDEQY
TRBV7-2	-	ASSRIGGSSYNEQY
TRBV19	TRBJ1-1	ASSILF
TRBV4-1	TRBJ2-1	ASSLYGTRGGNEQF
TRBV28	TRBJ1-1	ASSLGGQGIFTEAF
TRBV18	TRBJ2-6	ASSPEVYSGANVLT
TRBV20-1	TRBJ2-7	SARHSLRYEQY
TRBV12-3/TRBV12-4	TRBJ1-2	ASSFPGSYGYT
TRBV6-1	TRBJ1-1	ARRAVDLMNTEAF
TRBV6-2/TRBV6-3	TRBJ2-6	ASRPAGTTGANVLT
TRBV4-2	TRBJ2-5	ASIQVGTSGGQETQY
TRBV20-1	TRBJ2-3	SAWIASTDTQY
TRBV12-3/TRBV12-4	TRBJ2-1	ASSFRTGGPNEQF
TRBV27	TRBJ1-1	ASSLAGDRGYTEAF
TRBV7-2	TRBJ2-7	ASSSDLSGTYEQY
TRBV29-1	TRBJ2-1	SVGGQRSF
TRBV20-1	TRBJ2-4	SARGRRGDEQY
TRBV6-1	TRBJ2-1	ASSEMAGLDNEQF
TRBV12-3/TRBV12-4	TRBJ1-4	ASSISDRGEKLF
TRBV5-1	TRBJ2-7	ASSLEGAEGQY
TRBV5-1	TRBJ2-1	ASSSNGYNEQF
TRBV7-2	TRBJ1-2	ASSITGVYDYT
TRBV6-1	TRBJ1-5	ATRGVSNQPQH
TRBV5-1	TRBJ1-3	ASTTGTGNTIY
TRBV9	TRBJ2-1	AGSDPRGEGRREQF
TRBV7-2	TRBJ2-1	ASSFGSGNLYNEQF
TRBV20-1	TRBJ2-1	SARDLGGPNEQF
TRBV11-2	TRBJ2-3	ASSLIARSYTQY
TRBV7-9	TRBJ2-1	ASSTIYNEQF
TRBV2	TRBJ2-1	ASSSRGGRNRQF